The entry below gives a single TCR beta chain sequence along with its context. The target antigen is unknown. This record belongs to a study of shared clonotypes between healthy human individuals. Notes on the study in general: It was observed that 5% to 6.5% of naive CD4 clonotypes were shared across four donors. Memory subsets had estimated richness that was generally smaller than that of naive subsets.

Germline V gene lookup returns CDR1 LNHDA and CDR2 SQIVND (reference sequence). V was pared by 5 bases and J by 4 bases, with 6 bases of the junction left unmatched. The CDR3 loop spans 15 amino acids. Naive CD8 cells, CD45RO-negative and positively selected for CCR7, excluded terminally differentiated effector memory CD45RA+ cells. Clones were sequenced by immunoSEQ multiplex PCR, and TCRdb holds only the in-frame ones, with some missing. The sample yields approximately 600,000 clones, 85% to 95% seen once. The chain links TRBV19 to TRBJ1-5, with 9 bases aligning to TRBD1. Sequencing was performed on naive CD8+ T cells sorted from blood. The receptor's source is a woman in her twenties or thirties in good health. The CDR3 DNA reads TGTGCCAGTAGTTTGGGACAGGGAGCTAATCAGCCCCAGCATTTT. It is translated as CASSLGQGANQPQHF.